The sequence of this T cell receptor beta chain was determined in a study of untreated major depressive disorder. The CDR3 is 14 amino acids. Looked up from germline, CDR1 is MNHNS and CDR2 is SASEGT. V lost 5 bases and J 3 bases, leaving 13 bases between the germline ends. On this clone: What it binds is unknown.

The table came from immunoSEQ multiplex PCR; TCRdb's copy has only in-frame clones and leaves some out. The sample shows about 15,000 clones, around nine tenths of them seen only once. Notes on the study in general: Compared with controls, depressed patients showed more TRBV05-01 (Vbeta 5.1) usage in CD4+ T cells.

Patients had moderate to severe depression. The receptor comes from a man aged 30-40 years with major depressive disorder. The chain carries TRBV6-1 and TRBJ1-1, with a tentative D call TRBD1 (6 bases). The specimen sequenced was CD4+ T cells from PBMCs. This chain's CDR3 is CASSRRRQDTEAFF. In DNA, the CDR3 is TGTGCCAGCAGTCGACGCCGACAGGACACTGAAGCTTTCTTT.